This TCR beta chain was recovered during a study of T cell responses to AZD1222 COVID-19 vaccine. Germline V gene data show CDR1 as WNHNN and CDR2 as SYGVQD (reference sequence). CDR3 length equals 15 residues. V was clipped by 2 bases and J by 4 bases, with 11 bases between them. Profiling relied on immunoSEQ multiplex PCR, and the TCRdb table lists in-frame clones only, not all of them. The sample carries approximately 190,000 clones, about 93% recorded once. The TCR was taken from an adult who received the AZD1222 COVID-19 vaccine. J is TRBJ2-2 and V is TRBV10-1, with D perhaps TRBD2 (5 bases). The material sequenced was peripheral blood, taken 28 days after the second AZD1222 dose. CDR3 sequence: CASSEIRGRTGELFF. Written as DNA, the CDR3 is TGCGCCAGCAGTGAGATCCGCGGGCGCACCGGGGAGCTGTTTTTT.